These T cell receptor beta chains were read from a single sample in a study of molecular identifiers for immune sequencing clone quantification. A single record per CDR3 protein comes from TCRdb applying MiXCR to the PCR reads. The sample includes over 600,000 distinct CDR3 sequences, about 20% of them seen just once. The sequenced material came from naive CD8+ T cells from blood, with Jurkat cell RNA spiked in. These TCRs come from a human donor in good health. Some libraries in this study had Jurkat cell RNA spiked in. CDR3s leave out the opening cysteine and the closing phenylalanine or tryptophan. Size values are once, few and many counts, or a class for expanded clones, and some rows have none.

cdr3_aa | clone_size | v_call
ASSLESFGGSSTDTQY | few | TRBV5-1
SARDTGQWSYEQY | many | TRBV20-1
ASSEETSFNIQY | many | TRBV6-1
ASSSLETGTEAF | many | TRBV5-6
ASSLRSGTGSWEKLF | . | TRBV28
ASSDLVYEQF | few | TRBV25-1
ASSSPVLGSTEAF | many | TRBV7-9
ARSYTGKEGYT | . | TRBV6-5
ASSWADDPYEQY | . | TRBV7-6
ASTKDRGIWEQY | . | TRBV6-2/TRBV6-3
ATKSLVGGGTDTQY | many | TRBV12-3/TRBV12-4
ASGSGTNTEAF | . | TRBV5-3
ATSDLGGGIGELF | many | TRBV24-1
ASSYLETQY | many | TRBV7-9
ASSLVGPAGGTDTQY | many | TRBV7-2
ASMASGSEQY | few | TRBV7-9
SLSTLTDQETQY | many | TRBV29-1
ASSRPHTGELF | many | TRBV14
ATRGIDTQY | many | TRBV15
ASSTSDEQY | few | TRBV4-1
ASSSIGQGNVEQY | many | TRBV12-3/TRBV12-4
ASSILSSGNTIY | few | TRBV19
SASEQRWPYEQY | . | TRBV20-1
ASRWGLAERDTQY | . | TRBV27
ASSLDPNYNEQF | many | TRBV11-2
ASSQLAGVYEQY | many | TRBV4-1
ASSLSTGGIQPRH | . | TRBV4-3
AIPNRGPGQRRCEQY | . | TRBV10-3
ASSPVWGHNEQY | many | TRBV7-9
ASSLALAGGQETQY | many | TRBV7-9
ASSLEAGDQPQH | many | TRBV5-1
ASNRGDYYGYT | many | TRBV6-1
ASSQVVGEETQY | many | TRBV4-2
ASSLGAGPQPQH | many | TRBV7-9
SARPEVAGGPHIREQF | . | TRBV20-1
ATRAGLHEQC | . | TRBV6-6
ATSRAMGRGRYNEKLF | . | TRBV15
SAITGYEQY | many | TRBV20-1
ASSSGGSSYNEQF | few | TRBV12-3/TRBV12-4
ASSPGWGDDQPQH | many | TRBV19
ASSGRGKEAQY | many | TRBV7-9
ASSQGRRAGQEQF | few | TRBV13
ASSYRGSTDTQC | . | TRBV6-6
ASSYDESSYNEQF | . | TRBV6-2/TRBV6-3
ASSVDGTSETYEQY | . | TRBV28
ASSQDTGVETQY | many | TRBV14
ASSSDKTSTQY | . | TRBV7-6
ASTLTVGELF | many | TRBV2
ASSAPDTQY | many | TRBV28
ASSYRDRGPYGYT | . | TRBV6-2/TRBV6-3
ASRHRGIDSPLH | few | TRBV2
AWSVRISGELF | many | TRBV30
ASTLAGGPGDAQY | . | TRBV19
ASSIGASGIQETQY | many | TRBV19
AWSVGLAGPQETQY | few | TRBV30
ASSPPQGGYEQY | many | TRBV7-6
ASSYSSGVATNEKLF | many | TRBV6-5
ASSILAASYEQY | many | TRBV28
ASSVGHPGEGTQY | few | TRBV7-9
ASSLTLGTVPQVTQH | . | TRBV5-1